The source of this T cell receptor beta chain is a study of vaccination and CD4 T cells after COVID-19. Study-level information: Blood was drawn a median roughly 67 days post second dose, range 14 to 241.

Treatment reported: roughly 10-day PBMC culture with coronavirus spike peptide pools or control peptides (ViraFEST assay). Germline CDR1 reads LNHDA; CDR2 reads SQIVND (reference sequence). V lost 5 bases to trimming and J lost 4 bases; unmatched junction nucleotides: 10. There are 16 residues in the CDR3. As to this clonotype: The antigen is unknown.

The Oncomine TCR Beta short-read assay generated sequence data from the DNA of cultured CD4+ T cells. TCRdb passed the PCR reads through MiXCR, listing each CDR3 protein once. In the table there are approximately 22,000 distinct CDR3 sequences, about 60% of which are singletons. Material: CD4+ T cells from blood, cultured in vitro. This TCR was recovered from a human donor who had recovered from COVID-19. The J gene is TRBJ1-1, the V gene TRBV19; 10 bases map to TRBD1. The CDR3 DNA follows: TGTGCCAGTAGTCCCCCGGGACAGGGGTCGGTCACTGAAGCTTTCTTT. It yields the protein CASSPPGQGSVTEAFF. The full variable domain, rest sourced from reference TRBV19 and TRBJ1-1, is DGGITQSPKYLFRKEGQNVTLSCEQNLNHDAMYWYRQDPGQGLRLIYYSQIVNDFQKGDIAEGYSVSREKKESFPLTVTSAQKNPTAFYLCASSPPGQGSVTEAFFGQGTRLTVV.